What follows is one T cell receptor beta chain and its context. Its antigen is unknown. This entry is derived from a study of shared clonotypes between healthy human individuals. Study findings and constraints: Blood was the sole source, and tissue repertoires probably differ. Naive subsets generally had larger estimated richness than memory subsets.

The assay was immunoSEQ multiplex PCR, and TCRdb's table has in-frame clones only and misses some. The table shows approximately 980,000 clones, with more than 75% occurring only once. Sequencing input: memory CD4+ T cells sorted from blood. The subset: CD45RA-negative fraction. This sequence was found in a man younger than 30 in good health.

The CDR3 region is CASSSLAGYNEQFF. The CDR3 nucleotides read TGTGCCAGCAGCTCGCTAGCGGGGTACAATGAGCAGTTCTTC. V gene TRBV5-4 combines with J gene TRBJ2-1, with 9 bases lining up with TRBD2. The CDR3 covers 14 residues. Germline values: CDR1 SGHNT, CDR2 YYREEE (reference sequence). The V and J ends lost 3 bases and 4 bases, in that order; junction bases with no gene match: 2.